What follows describes a single TCR beta chain. Its specificity is not known. This CDR3 contains 17 residues. The V gene's germline CDR1 is MGHRA and CDR2 YSYEKL. The V end lost 0 bases, the J end lost 4 bases, and 18 bases lay between the germline ends. This sample is part of a study of regulatory T cells in long-lasting Graves disease. Study details: Newly diagnosed Graves' patients had under 3 months of antithyroid drugs. Study-level findings and limits: Less diverse TCR repertoires were seen in persistent Graves' patients than in newly diagnosed ones. Patients with persistent disease showed a bias toward TRBV28, TRBJ1-2 and TRBJ2-5.

In building TCR beta libraries, iRepertoire HTBI primers were used together with Arm-PCR of CDR3 regions. A single record per CDR3 protein comes from TCRdb applying MiXCR to the multiplex PCR reads. Of around 250,000 distinct CDR3 sequences detected, 20% appear once; the ten largest clones hold approximately 14%. The time point denotes: newly diagnosed GD, antithyroid drugs for less than 3 months. Extracted PBMC RNA gave rise to the TCR library. The origin of this receptor is a female donor with Graves disease. The chain carries TRBV4-1 and TRBJ1-1; D might be TRBD1 (6 bases). Material: peripheral blood mononuclear cells (PBMCs), obtained at new diagnosis, from a patient treated with antithyroid drugs. The CDR3 protein is CASSQEGGGWLSTEAFF. The CDR3 bases are TGCGCCAGCAGCCAAGAAGGGGGAGGTTGGTTGAGCACTGAAGCTTTCTTT.